Listed here are 21 T cell receptor beta chains from one sample, sequenced in a study of T-cell reconstitution after alpha-beta-depleted transplantation in children. This sample's TCRbeta library carried unique molecular identifier barcodes. TCRdb analysed the PCR reads with MiXCR anew, one entry per CDR3 protein. The table has some 590,000 distinct CDR3 sequences, 10% to 13% seen once. Sequenced here: PBMCs from the stem cell graft donor, sampled from the stem cell graft. These receptors all come from a human donor who donated a stem cell graft to a child with acute myeloid leukemia.

This chain links TRBV6-5 with TRBJ2-7; no definite D call. Between the trimmed V and J ends, which lost 1 base and 4 bases, there was a span of 8 bases. This CDR3 has 13 amino acids. Germline V gene data show CDR1 as MNHEY and CDR2 as SVGAGI. CDR3 nucleotides: TGTGCCAGCAGTTACTACGAGGCGTACGAGCAGTACTTC. Encoded protein: CASSYYEAYEQYF.

The sample holds a few counts of this clonotype. This rearrangement joins TRBV20-1 to TRBJ2-1, with no clear D. The germline V gene has CDR1 DFQATT and CDR2 SNEGSKA (reference sequence). With 0 bases removed from V and 6 bases from J, the gap between germline ends came to 27 bases. The CDR3 totals 19 residues. The CDR3 coding sequence is TGCAGTGCTAGAGATTTTTTTTTAAGTGGCCTGCAGTGGGGCAATGAGCAGTTCTTC. Translating gives CSARDFFLSGLQWGNEQFF.

V usage is TRBV12-3 or TRBV12-4 and J usage is TRBJ2-7; TRBD2 aligns across 10 bases. This CDR3 spans 15 amino acids. The trim removed 3 bases at V and 2 bases at J, leaving 4 bases unmatched. The CDR3 nucleotides read TGTGCCAGCAGTTTTCGGACTAGCGGAACCTACGAGCAGTACTTC. Its translation is CASSFRTSGTYEQYF.

This clonotype was recorded at least ten times. J is TRBJ2-7 and V is TRBV7-2; D perhaps matches TRBD1 (6 bases). Trimming removed 5 bases at V and 6 bases at J, with 23 bases between. This CDR3 is built from 16 residues. Germline V lookup: CDR1 SGHTA, CDR2 FQGNSA. The CDR3 DNA sequence: TGTGCCAGCAGCCCCGCCCGGACAGTCGTTGGAGGCGAGCAGTACTTC. The encoded protein is CASSPARTVVGGEQYF.

This chain uses TRBV28 with TRBJ2-1; D may correspond to TRBD1 or TRBD2 (5 bases each). Germline lookup yields CDR1 MDHEN and CDR2 SYDVKM. V was trimmed by 8 bases and J by 5 bases, leaving 22 bases between them. CDR3 size: 16 residues. CDR3 in DNA: TGTGCCAGCCATGGGATCCCGGGACCCGGGGACAATGAGCAGTTCTTC. Protein: CASHGIPGPGDNEQFF.

V and J are TRBV9 and TRBJ1-2; D remains unclear. The length of the CDR3 is 15 residues. Between the trimmed V and J ends, which lost 1 base and 4 bases, there was a span of 14 bases. Germline V CDR1 and CDR2: SGDLS, YYNGEE. The CDR3 sequence is CASSVMGVSGYGYTF. Here the CDR3 DNA reads TGTGCCAGCAGCGTAATGGGCGTCTCGGGCTATGGCTACACCTTC.

This clonotype was picked up many times. The CDR3 loop is CASSLRTSGSFHEQYF. The CDR3 DNA is TGTGCCAGCAGCCTCCGGACTAGCGGGAGCTTCCACGAGCAGTACTTC. This chain uses TRBV9 with TRBJ2-7, with 13 bases matching TRBD2. The CDR3 length is 16 residues. V lost 4 bases and J lost 5; bases outside the gene matches: 9. Germline V gene lookup returns CDR1 SGDLS and CDR2 YYNGEE.

The rearrangement joins TRBV29-1 to TRBJ1-2; no firm D call. This CDR3 has 13 amino acids. Trimming stripped 1 base from V and 2 bases from J, with 8 bases between. CDR1 and CDR2 (germline): SQVTM, ANQGSEA. The DNA of the CDR3 is TGCAGCGTTGAAGCAACAGCCAACTATGGCTACACCTTC. Its protein is CSVEATANYGYTF.

This clonotype was recorded many times. DNA for the CDR3: TGTGCCAGCAGTTTCGCTGGGCGGACCTACAATGAGCAGTTCTTC. It codes for CASSFAGRTYNEQFF. V and J are TRBV27 and TRBJ2-1, with unresolved D. The CDR3 loop spans 15 amino acids. The germline CDR1 and CDR2 sequences are MNHEY and SMNVEV (reference sequence). V was shortened by 3 bases and J by 2 bases, with 11 bases between the two germline ends.

This clonotype has a handful of counts. This chain connects TRBV9 to TRBJ2-1, with 12 bases matching TRBD1. Germline trimming cut 4 bases from V and 3 bases from J; bases unmatched to any gene: 8. This CDR3 comprises 17 residues. Germline CDR1 is SGDLS and CDR2 is YYNGEE. CDR3 loop: CASSKRDRGPLYNEQFF. The CDR3 DNA is TGTGCCAGCAGCAAACGGGACAGGGGGCCTCTCTACAATGAGCAGTTCTTC.

This clonotype was counted many times. Here the CDR3 DNA reads TGTGCCAGCAGTCGAGATGTAGGGGAGCTGTTTTTT. This encodes CASSRDVGELFF. The chain has TRBV6-1 and TRBJ2-2; D is uncertain. V lost 5 bases and J lost 8, with 9 bases in between. The germline V gene encodes CDR1 MNHNS and CDR2 SASEGT. The CDR3 runs to 12 residues.

The chain joins TRBV20-1 to TRBJ2-7; TRBD1 aligns across 10 bases. Germline CDR1 DFQATT, CDR2 SNEGSKA (reference sequence). This CDR3 spans 13 amino acids. The V and J ends lost 3 bases and 6 bases, in that order; junction bases with no gene match: 5. The DNA for the CDR3 is TGCAGTGCTAGCCGCGGACAGGGGGGCGAGCAGTACTTC. Residues: CSASRGQGGEQYF.

A few counts support this clonotype. The rearrangement joins TRBV2 to TRBJ2-3, with a tentative D call TRBD2 (5 bases). The V and J ends lost 5 bases and 4 bases respectively, with 13 bases between them. The germline gives CDR1 SNHLY, CDR2 FYNNEI. The CDR3 covers 14 residues. CDR3 in amino acids: CASSSEGISDTQYF. CDR3 nucleotides: TGTGCCAGCAGTAGCGAGGGAATATCAGATACGCAGTATTTT.

The V gene is TRBV11-2, the J gene TRBJ2-7, with TRBD2 identical over 8 bases. This CDR3 has 15 residues. Germline lookup yields CDR1 SGHAT and CDR2 FQNNGV. The J segment lost 1 base and the V segment lost 0 bases, leaving 2 bases of the junction unmatched. The CDR3 protein is CASSLDIAGSYEQYF. The CDR3 coding sequence is TGTGCCAGCAGCTTAGATATAGCGGGGTCCTACGAGCAGTACTTC.

This clonotype was observed at least ten times. CDR3 sequence: CASRPAGTTPDTQYF. In DNA form, the CDR3 reads TGTGCCAGCAGACCAGCGGGGACCACCCCAGATACGCAGTATTTT. The chain employs TRBV28 and TRBJ2-3; 7 bases map to TRBD2. The V gene's germline CDR1 is MDHEN and CDR2 SYDVKM. There are 15 residues in the CDR3. Germline trimming cut 6 bases from V and 4 bases from J; bases unmatched to any gene: 10.

This clonotype was counted only a few times. The chain joins TRBV25-1 to TRBJ2-7; 8 positions agree with TRBD2. J was trimmed by 5 bases and V by 4 bases; bases with no gene match: 16. The CDR3 is made up of 17 amino acids. Germline V gene sequence: CDR1 MGHDK, CDR2 SYGVNS. The DNA of the CDR3 is TGTGCCAGCAGTGGTAGAGGACTAGCCCCCGAGGTCAACGAGCAGTACTTC. The encoded protein is CASSGRGLAPEVNEQYF.

The chain employs TRBV7-8 and TRBJ2-3, with no clear D. CDR3 length equals 12 residues. Trimming left V 6 bases short and J 2 bases short, with 6 bases between. The germline CDR1 and CDR2 sequences are SGHVS and FQNEAQ. Here the CDR3 reads CASSRITDTQYF. The CDR3 bases are TGTGCCAGCAGTCGAATCACAGATACGCAGTATTTT.

This clonotype occurred many times. The rearrangement links TRBV20-1 to TRBJ1-1; no reliable D call. The length of the CDR3 is 15 residues. Germline V CDR1 and CDR2: DFQATT, SNEGSKA (reference sequence). Trimming removed 6 bases from V and 1 base from J, with 18 bases in between. In DNA, the CDR3 is TGCAGTGCCATAAGAGGGTGGACGGCGAACACTGAAGCTTTCTTT. It is translated as CSAIRGWTANTEAFF.

The chain employs TRBV19 and TRBJ2-1; no clear D. Germline CDR1 is LNHDA and CDR2 is SQIVND (reference sequence). This CDR3 is built from 15 residues. The germline V and J ends were trimmed by 3 bases and 4 bases, with 13 bases remaining between them. The CDR3: CASSINEASYNEQFF. The CDR3 DNA reads as TGTGCCAGTAGTATTAATGAGGCTTCATACAATGAGCAGTTCTTC.

This clonotype appeared many times. The chain combines TRBV20-1 with TRBJ2-3; the D gene is possibly TRBD2 (6 bases). V lost 3 bases to trimming and J lost 0 bases, with 10 bases between them. CDR3 length equals 14 residues. Per the germline V gene, CDR1 is DFQATT and CDR2 is SNEGSKA (reference sequence). Here the CDR3 DNA reads TGCAGTGCTAGCGGGAGCGGGAGCACAGATACGCAGTATTTT. Protein product: CSASGSGSTDTQYF.

A few counts support this clonotype. The chain joins TRBV4-3 to TRBJ2-1; 12 bases fit TRBD2. The germline V gene encodes CDR1 LGHNA and CDR2 YSLEER. The V segment lost 4 bases and the J segment 3 bases; nucleotides outside the gene matches: 4. This CDR3 is 16 amino acids long. CDR3 bases: TGCGCCAGCAGCCGAGGACTAGCGGGGAACTACAATGAGCAGTTCTTC. The encoded protein is CASSRGLAGNYNEQFF.